Described below is a single T cell receptor (beta chain) sequence and its context. At one end the junction does not follow the germline gene, possibly because of a read error. The PCR contained 60 Vbeta and 13 Jbeta primers. Produced via immunoSEQ multiplex PCR; TCRdb's table is partial and in-frame only. Altogether about 170,000 clones are present, 65% to 90% being singletons, with the ten largest covering around 2.3%. This entry comes from a study of cytomegalovirus exposure and HLA in healthy donors. Looking at the study overall: Unique TCRs numbering about 85 million, obtained from HLA-typed donors, made up an early data release.

This TCR derives from a male donor in good health and CMV-seronegative. Sequenced input: PBMCs.

Here the CDR3 reads CASSRGQGAAAAEAFF. Here the CDR3 DNA reads TGCGCCAGCAGCCGCGGACAGGGGGCGGCTGCGGCTGAGGCTTTCTTT. This chain uses TRBV5-1 with TRBJ1-1; TRBD1 aligns across 11 bases. Germline-derived CDR1 and CDR2 are SGHRS and YFSETQ. This CDR3 has 16 residues. Variable domain in full (rest from reference TRBV5-1 and TRBJ1-1): KAGVTQTPRYLIKTRGQQVTLSCSPISGHRSVSWYQQTPGQGLQFLFEYFSETQRNKGNFPGRFSGRQFSNSRSEMNVSTLELGDSALYLCASSRGQGAAAAEAFFGQGTRLTVV.